This TCR beta chain was sequenced during a study of blood T cell repertoires in COVID-19. Looking at the study overall: Samples representing acute and convalescent COVID-19 were sourced from the United States, Italy and Spain. PBMCs, B-cell-depleted T cells, or T cells were the source of the cDNA or gDNA that made up the material.

Some clones are missing from TCRdb's copy, which holds only in-frame ones; the method was immunoSEQ multiplex PCR. This table has more than 110,000 clones, about 86% appearing once. V lost 2 bases and J lost 3, with 8 bases in between. This CDR3 has 14 amino acids. Germline lookup yields CDR1 SGHKS and CDR2 YYEKEE (reference sequence). The J gene is TRBJ1-4, the V gene TRBV5-5; D call uncertain. Sample: peripheral blood. The sequence derives from a woman in her thirties or forties with acute or convalescent COVID-19. The CDR3 here is CASSFLVANEKLFF. Here the CDR3 DNA reads TGTGCCAGCAGCTTTTTAGTGGCTAATGAAAAACTGTTTTTT.